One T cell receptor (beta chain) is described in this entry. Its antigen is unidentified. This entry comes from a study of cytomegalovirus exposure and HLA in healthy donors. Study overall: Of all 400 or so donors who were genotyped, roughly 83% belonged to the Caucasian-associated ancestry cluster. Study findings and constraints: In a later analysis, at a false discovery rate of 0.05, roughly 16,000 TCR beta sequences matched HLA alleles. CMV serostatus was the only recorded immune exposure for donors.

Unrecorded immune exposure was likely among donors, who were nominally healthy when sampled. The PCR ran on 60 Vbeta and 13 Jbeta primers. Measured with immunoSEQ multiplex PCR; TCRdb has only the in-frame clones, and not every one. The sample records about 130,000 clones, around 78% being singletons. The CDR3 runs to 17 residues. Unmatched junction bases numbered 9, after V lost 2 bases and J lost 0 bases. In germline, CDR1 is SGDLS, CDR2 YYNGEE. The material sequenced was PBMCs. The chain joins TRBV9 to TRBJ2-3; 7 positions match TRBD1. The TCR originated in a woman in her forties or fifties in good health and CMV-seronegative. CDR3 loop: CASSVTTGTSSTDTQYF. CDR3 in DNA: TGTGCCAGCAGCGTGACGACAGGGACCTCTAGCACAGATACGCAGTATTTT.